This T cell receptor beta chain was identified in a study of shared clonotypes between healthy human individuals. The germline V and J ends were trimmed by 3 bases and 7 bases, with 15 bases remaining between them. CDR1 and CDR2 from the germline V gene are SGHTA and FQGNSA. The CDR3 contains 15 residues. This clone was seen just once. Produced via immunoSEQ multiplex PCR; TCRdb's table is partial and in-frame only. The repertoire holds 2 million to 2.5 million clones, with 90% to 95% as singletons. Source material: naive CD4+ T cells from PBMCs. The subset denotes: CD45RA+ positively selected. This receptor was taken from a man in his late teens or twenties in good health. Some clones in this sample may be carry-over from other donors' samples. The rearrangement uses TRBV7-2 and TRBJ2-2, with D tentatively TRBD1 (6 bases). This chain's CDR3 is CASSFTNRVNGELFF. The CDR3 bases are TGTGCCAGCAGCTTCACGAACAGGGTCAACGGGGAGCTGTTTTTT.